This TCR beta chain came from a study of T-cell reconstitution after alpha-beta-depleted transplantation in children. Unique molecular identifiers were built into the TCRbeta library. TCRdb fed the PCR reads into MiXCR, producing one record per CDR3 protein. The sample has about 580,000 distinct CDR3 sequences, 23% seen once. In this sample, this clonotype turned up many times. Its antigen is as yet unknown. Study-wide findings and caveats: T cells produced anew were the main source of T-cell counts and diversity one year after transplant.

The CDR3 contains 15 residues. Germline V CDR1 and CDR2: SQVTM, ANQGSEA. Germline trimming cut 4 bases from V and 2 bases from J; bases unmatched to any gene: 7. The sample was PBMCs, mostly from graft donor cells, taken 360 days after TCRalphabeta/CD19-depleted stem cell transplant. The gene calls are TRBV29-1 and TRBJ2-3; the match to TRBD1 covers 9 bases. The clonotype was recovered from a boy younger than two who had a stem cell transplant for acute myeloid leukemia, so the T cells may come from the graft donor. The chain's CDR3 is CSVVRTGVFTDTQYF. As DNA, the CDR3 is TGCAGCGTTGTTCGGACAGGGGTCTTCACAGATACGCAGTATTTT.